Each of the 4 T cell receptor beta chains below was sequenced from the same sample in a study of response to subunit inactivated influenza vaccine. TCRdb fed the RT-PCR reads into MiXCR, producing one record per CDR3 protein. The sample records over 400,000 distinct CDR3 sequences, approximately 12% being singletons. The starting material was PBMCs from blood, obtained roughly 46 days after vaccination. The receptor source for this set is a man aged 45-65 years who received an inactivated influenza vaccine.

Many counts were recorded for this clonotype. This chain joins TRBV7-2 and TRBJ2-3; D might be TRBD1 (6 bases). V shed 3 bases and J shed 6 bases, with 10 bases lying between them. Germline CDR1 SGHTA, CDR2 FQGNSA. The CDR3 is 13 residues long. The CDR3 bases are TGTGCCAGCAGCTTTACAGGGCGGGATACGCAGTATTTT. It encodes CASSFTGRDTQYF.

This clonotype was detected a few times. V usage is TRBV5-5 and J usage is TRBJ2-1; TRBD2 aligns across 8 bases. The V segment lost 0 bases and the J segment 7 bases; nucleotides outside the gene matches: 12. Germline CDR1 SGHKS, CDR2 YYEKEE (reference sequence). The CDR3 has 17 amino acids. CDR3 sequence reads: CASSLGQSGGMGNEQFF. CDR3 nucleotides: TGTGCCAGCAGCTTGGGGCAGAGCGGGGGAATGGGGAATGAGCAGTTCTTC. The variable domain in full, completed from reference TRBV5-5 and TRBJ2-1, reads DAGVTQSPTHLIKTRGQQVTLRCSPISGHKSVSWYQQVLGQGPQFIFQYYEKEERGRGNFPDRFSARQFPNYSSELNVNALLLGDSALYLCASSLGQSGGMGNEQFFGPGTRLTVL.

This clonotype has just a few counts. The rearrangement links TRBV24-1 to TRBJ2-1; possible D gene TRBD1, 6 bases. Germline V gene data show CDR1 as KGHDR and CDR2 as SFDVKD. The ends were cut back, 5 bases at V and 2 bases at J, with 9 bases in the middle. This CDR3 comprises 14 residues. CDR3 amino acids: CATSGTGTYNEQFF. DNA of the CDR3: TGTGCCACCAGTGGAACAGGGACCTACAATGAGCAGTTCTTC.

The chain couples TRBV7-2 to TRBJ2-1; a weak D match, TRBD1 (5 bases). V lost 0 bases and J 9 bases, leaving 9 bases between the germline ends. The CDR3 runs to 13 residues. Looked up from germline, CDR1 is SGHTA and CDR2 is FQGNSA. CDR3 in amino acids: CASSLAGPIEQFF. CDR3 bases: TGTGCCAGCAGCTTAGCGGGGCCTATTGAGCAGTTCTTC.